Following are 19 T cell receptor beta chains from one sample sequenced in a study of blood T cell repertoires in COVID-19. Sequenced by immunoSEQ multiplex PCR; TCRdb stores in-frame clones only, minus some. The data contain 250,000 to 300,000 clones, about nine tenths of them singletons. Material for sequencing was PBMCs or T cells enriched from blood (not recorded which). These receptors all stem from a human donor in a cohort exposed to, infected with or recovered from COVID-19 (not recorded which). The donor label of this sample is uncertain.

This clone was counted between two and nine times. The J gene is TRBJ2-7, the V gene TRBV2; 10 bases line up with TRBD1. The CDR3 loop spans 18 amino acids. Trimming took 7 bases from V and 3 from J; bases not matched to a gene: 18. Germline-derived CDR1 and CDR2 are SNHLY and FYNNEI. CDR3 in amino acids: CASTGKIEWDRGNYEQYF. The CDR3 DNA sequence: TGTGCCAGCACGGGCAAAATCGAGTGGGACAGGGGAAACTACGAGCAGTACTTC. The full variable domain, with the rest looked up from reference TRBV2 and TRBJ2-7, is EPEVTQTPSHQVTQMGQEVILRCVPISNHLYFYWYRQILGQKVEFLVSFYNNEISEKSEIFDDQFSVERPDGSNFTLKIRSTKLEDSAMYFCASTGKIEWDRGNYEQYFGPGTRLTVT.

This chain links TRBV4-1 with TRBJ1-1; TRBD1 is a possible D gene (5 bases). V lost 4 bases and J lost 3, with 12 bases in between. Germline V gives CDR1 MGHRA, CDR2 YSYEKL. This CDR3 contains 14 residues. The chain's CDR3 is CASSPQAGDTEAFF. CDR3 nucleotide sequence: TGCGCCAGCAGCCCCCAAGCGGGGGACACTGAAGCTTTCTTT.

The CDR3 region is CASSLGTGGLEQPQHF. The DNA for the CDR3 is TGTGCCAGCAGCTTAGGTACAGGGGGTCTCGAACAGCCCCAGCATTTT. The J gene is TRBJ1-5, the V gene TRBV11-2; 8 bases agree with TRBD1. V dropped 1 base and J dropped 7; count of bases not matched to a gene: 9. In germline, CDR1 is SGHAT, CDR2 FQNNGV. This CDR3 contains 16 residues.

The chain couples TRBV4-1 to TRBJ1-2; 7 bases line up with TRBD1. This CDR3 has 20 amino acids. The V segment lost 3 bases and the J segment 0 bases; nucleotides outside the gene matches: 19. Germline V lookup: CDR1 MGHRA, CDR2 YSYEKL. The CDR3 sequence is CASSHFPSLDRAQANYGYTF. Here the CDR3 DNA reads TGCGCCAGCAGCCACTTCCCCAGCCTTGACAGGGCCCAAGCTAACTATGGCTACACCTTC.

In its sample, this clone was seen once. V is TRBV3-1 (or the pseudogene TRBV3-2) and J is TRBJ1-5; D gene uncertain. The V gene's germline CDR1 is LGHDT and CDR2 YNNKEL (reference sequence). V lost 3 bases and J lost 2, with 14 bases in between. This CDR3 region has 16 residues. The CDR3 DNA is TGTGCCAGCAGCCAGACGGGATTCGGTGGCAATCAGCCCCAGCATTTT. Residues: CASSQTGFGGNQPQHF.

The chain carries TRBV5-5 and TRBJ1-4; no clear D. V was trimmed by 1 base and J by 0 bases, leaving 13 bases between them. The CDR3 spans 17 residues. The germline V gene encodes CDR1 SGHKS and CDR2 YYEKEE (reference sequence). The CDR3 loop reads CASSLMGAVTTNEKLFF. The DNA for the CDR3 is TGTGCCAGCAGCTTGATGGGAGCGGTTACAACTAATGAAAAACTGTTTTTT.

The V and J genes are TRBV7-2 and TRBJ2-4, with 9 bases matching TRBD2. Germline trimming cut 4 bases from V and 3 bases from J; bases unmatched to any gene: 10. The CDR3 contains 17 residues. Germline values: CDR1 SGHTA, CDR2 FQGNSA. CDR3 residues: CASSSSVAGVGKNIQYF. The CDR3 DNA sequence: TGTGCCAGCAGCTCTTCGGTAGCGGGGGTGGGCAAAAACATTCAGTACTTC.

V usage is TRBV4-1 and J usage is TRBJ2-1; TRBD2 matches 8 bases. Germline CDR1 is MGHRA and CDR2 is YSYEKL. The CDR3 extends over 16 amino acids. Trimming removed 0 bases from V and 3 bases from J; junction bases left unmatched: 4. CDR3 in DNA: TGCGCCAGCAGCCAAGATCGCGCGGGGGGCTACAATGAGCAGTTCTTC. Its translation is CASSQDRAGGYNEQFF.

This clone was counted between two and nine times. The chain links TRBV5-4 to TRBJ1-1; no definite D call. The CDR3 is made up of 14 amino acids. Germline CDR1 SGHNT, CDR2 YYREEE (reference sequence). Trimming shortened V by 1 base and J by 5 bases, and 12 bases separated the two germline ends. CDR3 protein: CASSLTYPVTEAFF. The CDR3 DNA sequence: TGTGCCAGCAGCTTGACCTACCCCGTAACTGAAGCTTTCTTT.

The chain uses TRBV18 and TRBJ1-6; no clear D gene. Germline V lookup: CDR1 KGHSH, CDR2 LQKENI. The CDR3 has 15 amino acids. Deletions cut 1 base from V and 11 bases from J, with 15 bases between. Written as DNA, the CDR3 is TGTGCCAGCTCACCACTAAGTACAGAAAGTACACCCCTCCACTTT. It codes for CASSPLSTESTPLHF.

V is TRBV29-1 and J is TRBJ1-2, with 7 positions matching TRBD1. The length of the CDR3 is 13 residues. Trimming at V came to 6 bases and at J to 4 bases, leaving 8 bases not matched to a gene. Per germline, CDR1 SQVTM and CDR2 ANQGSEA. CDR3 DNA sequence: TGCAGCGTCGACAGGGAAGGACTCTATGGCTACACCTTC. It codes for CSVDREGLYGYTF.

V gene TRBV2 combines with J gene TRBJ1-4; a possible D gene is TRBD1 (6 bases). Germline CDR1 is SNHLY and CDR2 is FYNNEI. The CDR3 is 17 amino acids. V was clipped by 0 bases and J by 6 bases, with 17 bases between them. Written as DNA, the CDR3 is TGTGCCAGCAGTGAAGCGTTGGGGGGGCCTAGGGATGAAAAACTGTTTTTT. Protein product: CASSEALGGPRDEKLFF.

The chain combines TRBV27 with TRBJ1-2; D might be TRBD1 (5 bases). Per germline, CDR1 MNHEY and CDR2 SMNVEV (reference sequence). This CDR3 is 14 amino acids long. V was pared by 3 bases and J by 4 bases, with 12 bases between. The CDR3 DNA reads TGTGCCAGCAGTTTTCTCGGGGGTAGCTATGGCTACACCTTC. Protein sequence: CASSFLGGSYGYTF.

The J gene is TRBJ1-2, the V gene TRBV4-2; 7 nucleotides match TRBD1. Germline V gene data show CDR1 as LGHNA and CDR2 as YNFKEQ. This CDR3 comprises 13 residues. Trimming at V came to 1 base and at J to 6 bases, leaving 2 bases not matched to a gene. CDR3 bases: TGTGCCAGCAGCCAAGCAGGGGGAGATGGCTACACCTTC. Translating it yields CASSQAGGDGYTF.

This sequence joins TRBV9 and TRBJ1-2; TRBD1 aligns across 10 bases. Germline V gene data show CDR1 as SGDLS and CDR2 as YYNGEE. This CDR3 has 16 residues. V gave up 0 bases and J gave up 4 bases; unmatched junction bases: 6. CDR3 bases: TGTGCCAGCAGCGTAGGTGACAGGGGGCTAAGCTATGGCTACACCTTC. It yields the protein CASSVGDRGLSYGYTF.

The chain has TRBV4-3 and TRBJ2-7; 7 bases are shared with TRBD2. The germline CDR1 and CDR2 sequences are LGHNA and YSLEER. V dropped 1 base and J dropped 5; count of bases not matched to a gene: 5. This CDR3 is 14 amino acids long. The CDR3 reads CASSQVGGGNEQYF. In DNA form, the CDR3 reads TGCGCCAGCAGCCAAGTGGGGGGGGGAAACGAGCAGTACTTC.

The V and J genes are TRBV18 and TRBJ1-3; 7 positions match TRBD1. The J segment lost 0 bases and the V segment lost 3 bases, leaving 2 bases of the junction unmatched. Germline CDR1 and CDR2: KGHSH and LQKENI. This CDR3 comprises 15 residues. The CDR3 sequence: CASSPRGTSGNTIYF. The CDR3 DNA sequence: TGTGCCAGCTCACCCAGGGGGACCTCTGGAAACACCATATATTTT.

This chain uses TRBV5-1 with TRBJ1-4; 8 positions agree with TRBD1. Germline loops: CDR1 SGHRS, CDR2 YFSETQ. The CDR3 runs 15 residues. Losses at the gene ends were 4 bases for V and 2 bases for J; bases not matched to a gene: 4. CDR3 protein: CASSPQGATNEKLFF. The CDR3 DNA reads TGCGCCAGCAGCCCCCAGGGGGCTACTAATGAAAAACTGTTTTTT.

This chain uses TRBV19 with TRBJ1-1; TRBD1 aligns across 7 bases. Trimming removed 7 bases from V and 4 bases from J; junction bases left unmatched: 12. Per the germline V gene, CDR1 is LNHDA and CDR2 is SQIVND (reference sequence). This CDR3 has 15 amino acids. The CDR3 nucleotides read TGTGCCAGTAAAGCGAAGGGGGCGCGTGCCACTGAAGCTTTCTTT. It encodes CASKAKGARATEAFF.